This entry lists 27 T cell receptor beta chains sequenced from one sample in a study of CD8 T cells in ankylosing spondylitis. TCRdb independently ran MiXCR on the 5' RACE reads; one entry per CDR3 protein. This sample has about 200,000 distinct CDR3 sequences, with 6% to 8.5% found just once. For these receptors, no antigen is known. General study points: There was a TCR beta motif, made of several highly homologous variants, that appeared characteristic of ankylosing spondylitis blood.

The sequencing sample was made of blood, either unsorted or a sorted T cell fraction (not recorded which). These TCRs come from a male donor with ankylosing spondylitis.

The chain has TRBV7-9 and TRBJ2-7, with D possibly TRBD1 on 6 matching bases. V was pared by 6 bases and J by 3 bases, with 12 bases between. CDR1 is SEHNR, CDR2 FQNEAQ, per germline (reference sequence). The CDR3 covers 13 residues. CDR3 in amino acids: CASRPKTGYEQYF. The CDR3 region has the DNA TGTGCCAGCAGACCTAAGACAGGCTACGAGCAGTACTTC.

This clonotype was detected ten times or more. The chain has TRBV7-2 and TRBJ2-1; 8 nucleotides match TRBD2. CDR3 length equals 16 residues. V was pared by 0 bases and J by 4 bases, with 5 bases of the junction left unmatched. Germline CDR1 reads SGHTA; CDR2 reads FQGNSA. The CDR3 DNA follows: TGTGCCAGCAGCTTAGCGAAAATAGCGGGGTACAATGAGCAGTTCTTC. Translation: CASSLAKIAGYNEQFF.

This clonotype showed up just a few times. The chain recombines TRBV5-1 with TRBJ2-7; D could derive from TRBD1 or TRBD2 (5 bases each). Trimming stripped 5 bases from V and 1 base from J, with 19 bases between. This CDR3 comprises 16 residues. Germline CDR1 reads SGHRS; CDR2 reads YFSETQ. CDR3 DNA: TGCGCCAGCAGTTGGGAAGTATGGGACGGTTCCTACGAGCAGTACTTC. It yields the protein CASSWEVWDGSYEQYF.

This clonotype was seen at least ten times. The chain recombines TRBV7-8 with TRBJ1-4; a weak D match, TRBD1 (5 bases). Trimming shortened V by 1 base and J by 5 bases, and 14 bases separated the two germline ends. The CDR3 is made up of 16 amino acids. Looked up from germline, CDR1 is SGHVS and CDR2 is FQNEAQ. The CDR3 here is CASSLEPGRRNEKLFF. CDR3 bases: TGTGCCAGCAGCTTAGAACCGGGACGGAGAAATGAAAAACTGTTTTTT.

The J gene is TRBJ1-5, the V gene TRBV6-2 or TRBV6-3; no clear D. Trimming took 6 bases from V and 0 from J, leaving 18 bases between them. In germline, CDR1 is MNHEY, CDR2 SVGEGT. The CDR3 totals 17 residues. The CDR3 reads CASSPRPQDYSNQPQHF. The CDR3 coding sequence is TGTGCCAGCAGCCCCCGGCCCCAGGACTATAGCAATCAGCCCCAGCATTTT.

The sample holds a few counts of this clonotype. The chain is built from TRBV18 and TRBJ1-2, with D hard to call. V was trimmed by 4 bases and J by 2 bases, leaving 14 bases between them. The CDR3 runs to 15 residues. Looked up from germline, CDR1 is KGHSH and CDR2 is LQKENI. The CDR3 DNA reads TGTGCCAGCTCACTTGACCAGATACTCAACTATGGCTACACCTTC. Translation gives CASSLDQILNYGYTF.

In this sample, this clonotype turned up a few times. V is TRBV6-5 and J is TRBJ2-2, with 7 bases aligning to TRBD1. Germline-derived CDR1 and CDR2 are MNHEY and SVGAGI. V was pared by 2 bases and J by 9 bases, with 9 bases of the junction left unmatched. The CDR3 consists of 15 residues. DNA of the CDR3: TGTGCCAGCAGTTACCCGACAGGGCCGGGGAGGGAGCTGTTTTTT. Residues: CASSYPTGPGRELFF.

This clonotype came up many times. This chain links TRBV5-6 with TRBJ1-4; TRBD1 might be the D (5 bases). CDR1 is SGHDT and CDR2 is YYEEEE in the germline V gene. This CDR3 is 14 amino acids long. V lost 4 bases, J lost 6 bases, and 13 bases lay in between. The CDR3 DNA follows: TGTGCCAGCAGCCCTGGAGGGGTTCATGAAAAACTGTTTTTT. Amino acid sequence: CASSPGGVHEKLFF. The variable domain in full, with the rest retrieved from reference TRBV5-6 and TRBJ1-4, is DAGVTQSPTHLIKTRGQQVTLRCSPKSGHDTVSWYQQALGQGPQFIFQYYEEEERQRGNFPDRFSGHQFPNYSSELNVNALLLGDSALYLCASSPGGVHEKLFFGSGTQLSVL.

This clonotype was seen at least ten times. J is TRBJ2-3 and V is TRBV15, with D unresolved. This CDR3 spans 14 amino acids. The V end was cut by 3 bases, the J end by 6 bases, with 13 bases between. Germline CDR1 reads LNHNV; CDR2 reads YYDKDF (reference sequence). The chain's CDR3 is CATSSQRFADTQYF. Written as DNA, the CDR3 is TGTGCCACCAGCAGCCAGAGATTCGCTGATACGCAGTATTTT.

This clonotype was counted at least ten times. The rearrangement links TRBV9 to TRBJ1-2, with D unresolved. Trimming cost V 0 bases and J 6 bases, with 3 bases left between them. CDR1 is SGDLS, CDR2 YYNGEE, per germline. The CDR3 covers 11 residues. CDR3 nucleotides: TGTGCCAGCAGCGTAGCCAATGGCTACACCTTC. Encoded protein: CASSVANGYTF.

At least ten counts were recorded for this clonotype. This sequence joins TRBV12-3 or TRBV12-4 and TRBJ1-4; 7 bases are shared with TRBD1. V gave up 6 bases and J gave up 4 bases; unmatched junction bases: 5. The CDR3 length is 14 residues. The CDR3 DNA reads TGTGCCAGCAGCCGTGACAGGGATAATGAAAAACTGTTTTTT. Protein: CASSRDRDNEKLFF.

There are a few counts of this clonotype. The rearrangement uses TRBV4-3 and TRBJ2-7, with a weak D call TRBD1 (6 bases). Trimming left V 0 bases short and J 1 base short, with 13 bases between. Looked up from germline, CDR1 is LGHNA and CDR2 is YSLEER. This CDR3 has 16 amino acids. Written as DNA, the CDR3 is TGCGCCAGCAGCCAAGATTGGGGTCAGGGGTCCTACGAGCAGTACTTC. This sequence encodes CASSQDWGQGSYEQYF.

This clonotype was observed many times. The CDR3, as DNA: TGCAGTGCCAGACAGGGGACCAAAAACATTCAGTACTTC. Its translation is CSARQGTKNIQYF. The V call is TRBV20-1, the J call TRBJ2-4; 8 nucleotides align to TRBD1. This CDR3 has 13 residues. Germline CDR1 is DFQATT and CDR2 is SNEGSKA (reference sequence). V gave up 6 bases and J gave up 2 bases; unmatched junction bases: 3.

The chain is built from TRBV6-2 or TRBV6-3 and TRBJ1-2, with 8 bases lining up with TRBD1. The CDR3 has 15 amino acids. V lost 0 bases to trimming and J lost 7 bases; unmatched junction nucleotides: 7. Germline values: CDR1 MNHEY, CDR2 SVGEGT. The CDR3 is CASSYSEQGARGYTF. DNA for the CDR3: TGTGCCAGCAGTTACTCGGAGCAGGGGGCGCGTGGCTACACCTTC.

This clonotype occurred many times. The rearrangement uses TRBV11-2 and TRBJ2-3; no clear D gene. Germline CDR1 reads SGHAT; CDR2 reads FQNNGV. The CDR3 is 16 residues long. Trimming removed 5 bases from V and 4 bases from J, with 19 bases in between. The CDR3 region has the DNA TGTGCCAGCAGCCAACAATCTATTAGTGTTTCAGATACGCAGTATTTT. Its protein is CASSQQSISVSDTQYF.

This clonotype was seen repeatedly, ten times or more. The genes are TRBV29-1 and TRBJ2-7; D perhaps matches TRBD1 (6 bases). The CDR3 extends over 12 amino acids. The germline V and J ends were trimmed by 4 bases and 7 bases, with 14 bases remaining between them. From germline, CDR1 is SQVTM and CDR2 ANQGSEA. This chain's CDR3 is CSVALGQYEQYF. CDR3 bases: TGCAGCGTTGCCCTTGGACAGTATGAGCAGTACTTC.

This clonotype was recorded a few times. The chain is built from TRBV7-2 and TRBJ1-2; 9 nucleotides align to TRBD1. V dropped 5 bases and J dropped 3; count of bases not matched to a gene: 1. CDR1 is SGHTA, CDR2 FQGNSA, per germline. The CDR3 loop spans 13 amino acids. The DNA for the CDR3 is TGTGCCAGCAGCCGGACAGGGGACTATGGCTACACCTTC. It encodes CASSRTGDYGYTF.

This clonotype was counted between two and nine times. This chain joins TRBV9 and TRBJ1-1, with D unresolved. The CDR3 extends over 14 amino acids. The germline gives CDR1 SGDLS, CDR2 YYNGEE. Between the trimmed V and J ends, which lost 3 bases and 0 bases, there was a span of 9 bases. CDR3 loop: CASSGGGVNTEAFF. CDR3 DNA: TGTGCCAGCAGCGGTGGTGGGGTGAACACTGAAGCTTTCTTT.

This clonotype was seen once. A read error is possible here, since a much larger clone lies one base away. This chain uses TRBV6-2 or TRBV6-3 with TRBJ2-7, with D unclear. Looked up from germline, CDR1 is MNHEY and CDR2 is SVGEGT. The CDR3 is 13 amino acids. The CDR3 reads CASSHSNEYEQYF. The CDR3 DNA is TGTGCCAGCAGTCACTCGAATGAGTACGAGCAGTACTTC.

This clonotype was seen many times. One end of the junction varies from germline; a read error may be responsible. V gene TRBV7-9 combines with J gene TRBJ2-7, with TRBD1 as a possible D gene (6 bases). The CDR3 covers 14 residues. The germline V gene encodes CDR1 SEHNR and CDR2 FQNEAQ (reference sequence). The CDR3 reads CASSLTGRSYEQYF. Written as DNA, the CDR3 is TGCGCCAGCAGCTTAACAGGGCGCTCCTACGAGCAGTACTTC.

In its sample, this clonotype was seen many times. The genes are TRBV20-1 and TRBJ2-3, with 10 nucleotides matching TRBD2. Germline V gives CDR1 DFQATT, CDR2 SNEGSKA (reference sequence). V trimming: 0 bases; J trimming: 4 bases; junction bases outside the gene matches: 7. This CDR3 contains 16 residues. In nucleotides, the CDR3 is TGCAGTGCTAGAGATCTGGCTAGCGGGAGTGCAGATACGCAGTATTTT. It encodes CSARDLASGSADTQYF.

This clonotype showed up many times. The chain joins TRBV20-1 to TRBJ2-7, with 9 bases lining up with TRBD2. V trimming: 1 base; J trimming: 3 bases; junction bases outside the gene matches: 4. The CDR3 is 14 residues long. Germline CDR1 DFQATT, CDR2 SNEGSKA (reference sequence). CDR3 protein: CSARGSSGIYEQYF. The DNA for the CDR3 is TGCAGTGCTAGAGGGTCTAGCGGGATCTACGAGCAGTACTTC.

The sample holds many counts of this clonotype. The chain uses TRBV6-2 or TRBV6-3 and TRBJ1-1, with unresolved D. Trimming pared 0 bases from V and 5 bases from J, leaving 13 bases between. Germline V gene data show CDR1 as MNHEY and CDR2 as SVGEGT. The CDR3 covers 15 residues. This CDR3 reads CASSYSISPGTEAFF. As DNA, the CDR3 is TGTGCCAGCAGTTACTCGATATCTCCGGGGACTGAAGCTTTCTTT.

Notes on this clonotype: A much larger clone sits a single nucleotide away, making a read error possible. DNA of the CDR3: TGCAGCGTGTTACAGGGGTACACTGAAGCTCTCTTT. Translation: CSVLQGYTEALF. The V call is TRBV29-1, the J call TRBJ1-1, with TRBD1 matching over 7 bases. CDR3 size: 12 residues. CDR1 and CDR2 from the germline V gene are SQVTM and ANQGSEA.

This clonotype appeared many times. The chain has TRBV7-8 and TRBJ2-5; no definite D call. The V gene's germline CDR1 is SGHVS and CDR2 FQNEAQ. This CDR3 region has 12 residues. The ends were cut back, 3 bases at V and 5 bases at J, with 7 bases in the middle. This CDR3 is CASSFVAETQYF. As DNA, the CDR3 is TGTGCCAGCAGCTTTGTCGCGGAGACCCAGTACTTC.

This clonotype turned up a few times. The chain recombines TRBV10-1 with TRBJ1-1; D gene ambiguous. Germline V lookup: CDR1 WNHNN, CDR2 SYGVQD (reference sequence). V was trimmed by 3 bases and J by 6 bases, leaving 5 bases between them. This CDR3 is built from 11 residues. The CDR3 loop reads CASSENAEAFF. CDR3 sequence (DNA): TGCGCCAGCAGTGAAAATGCTGAAGCTTTCTTT.

The table lists this clonotype with a few counts. This chain connects TRBV18 to TRBJ2-1; D may be TRBD1 or TRBD2 (5 bases each). Germline CDR1 reads KGHSH; CDR2 reads LQKENI. The ends were cut back, 2 bases at V and 0 bases at J, with 14 bases in the middle. The CDR3 contains 17 residues. Here the CDR3 reads CASSPYSPGRSYNEQFF. The CDR3 DNA reads TGTGCCAGCTCACCATATTCACCGGGGCGCTCCTACAATGAGCAGTTCTTC. The entire variable domain, with the rest obtained from reference TRBV18 and TRBJ2-1, is as follows: NAGVMQNPRHLVRRRGQEARLRCSPMKGHSHVYWYRQLPEEGLKFMVYLQKENIIDESGMPKERFSAEFPKEGPSILRIQQVVRGDSAAYFCASSPYSPGRSYNEQFFGPGTRLTVL.